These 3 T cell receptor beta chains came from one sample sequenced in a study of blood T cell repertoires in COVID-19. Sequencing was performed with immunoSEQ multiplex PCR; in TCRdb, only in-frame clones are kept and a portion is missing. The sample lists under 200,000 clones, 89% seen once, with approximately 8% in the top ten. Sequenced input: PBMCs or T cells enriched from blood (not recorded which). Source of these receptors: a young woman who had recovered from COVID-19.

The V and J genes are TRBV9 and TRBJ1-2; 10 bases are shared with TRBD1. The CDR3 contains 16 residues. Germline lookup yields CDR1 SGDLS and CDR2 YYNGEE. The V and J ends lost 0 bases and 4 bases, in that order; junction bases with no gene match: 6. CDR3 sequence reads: CASSVEDRGPLYGYTF. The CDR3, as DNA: TGTGCCAGCAGCGTAGAAGACAGGGGGCCCCTCTATGGCTACACCTTC. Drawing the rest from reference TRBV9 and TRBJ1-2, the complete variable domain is DSGVTQTPKHLITATGQRVTLRCSPRSGDLSVYWYQQSLDQGLQFLIQYYNGEERAKGNILERFSAQQFPDLHSELNLSSLELGDSALYFCASSVEDRGPLYGYTFGSGTRLTVV.

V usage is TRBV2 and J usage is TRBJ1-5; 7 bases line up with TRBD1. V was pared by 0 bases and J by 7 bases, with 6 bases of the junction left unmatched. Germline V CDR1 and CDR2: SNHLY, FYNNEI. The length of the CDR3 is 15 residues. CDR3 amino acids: CASSEAEGAGQPQHF. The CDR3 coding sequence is TGTGCCAGCAGTGAAGCGGAGGGGGCCGGGCAGCCCCAGCATTTT.

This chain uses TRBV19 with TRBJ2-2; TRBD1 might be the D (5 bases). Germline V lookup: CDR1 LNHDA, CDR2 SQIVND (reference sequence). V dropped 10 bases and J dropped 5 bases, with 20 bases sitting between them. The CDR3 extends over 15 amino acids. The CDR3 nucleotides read TGTGCCACTTCATCAGGGATCTCTTGGACCGGGGAGCTGTTTTTT. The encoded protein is CATSSGISWTGELFF.